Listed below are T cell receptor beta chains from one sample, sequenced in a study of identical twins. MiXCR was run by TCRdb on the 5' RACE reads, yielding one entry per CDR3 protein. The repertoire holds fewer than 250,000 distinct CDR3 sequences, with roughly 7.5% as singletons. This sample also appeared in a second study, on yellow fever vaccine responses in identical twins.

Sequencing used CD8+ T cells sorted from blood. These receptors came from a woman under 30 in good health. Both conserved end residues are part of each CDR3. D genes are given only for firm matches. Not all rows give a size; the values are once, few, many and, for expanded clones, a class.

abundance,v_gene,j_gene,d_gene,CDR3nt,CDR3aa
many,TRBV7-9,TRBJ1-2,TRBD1,TGTGCCAGCAGCTTAGTCCTGACAGGGATCTATGGCTACACCTTC,CASSLVLTGIYGYTF
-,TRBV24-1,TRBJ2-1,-,TGTGCCACCAAGGGGACGGACTCCTACAATGAGCAGTTCTTC,CATKGTDSYNEQFF
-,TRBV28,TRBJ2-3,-,TGTGCCAGCGCGGGCCCTCAATTTACGCAGTATTTT,CASAGPQFTQYF
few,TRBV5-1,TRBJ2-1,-,TGCGCCAGCAGCTTGGTGGGCAGGGGGGGTTCCTACAATGAGCAGTTCTTC,CASSLVGRGGSYNEQFF
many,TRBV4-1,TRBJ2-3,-,TGCGCCAGCGGTCCGGCTGTCCTCACAGATACGCAGTATTTT,CASGPAVLTDTQYF
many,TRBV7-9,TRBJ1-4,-,TGTGCCAGCAGGGGACCTAACGAGGGTAAAGAAAAACTGTTTTTT,CASRGPNEGKEKLFF
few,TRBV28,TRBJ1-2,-,TGTGCCAGCAGTTTATTACTCGAACCGGGACTCCGAGAGGGGCTAGGCTACACCTTC,CASSLLLEPGLREGLGYTF
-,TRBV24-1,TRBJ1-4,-,TGTGCCACCAGTGATTTGGGACAGAAAATTAGATCAACTAATGAAAAACTGTTTTTT,CATSDLGQKIRSTNEKLFF
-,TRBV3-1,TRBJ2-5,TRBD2,TGTGCCAGCAGCTCCCCGGGACTATTCCCCCAAGAGACCCAGTACTTC,CASSSPGLFPQETQYF
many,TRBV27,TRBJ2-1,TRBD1,TGTGCCAGCAGTTGGGACAGGGAGGCCTACAATGAGCAGTTCTTC,CASSWDREAYNEQFF
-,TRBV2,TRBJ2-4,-,TGTGCCAGCAGTGAAGCGCTTCTTTCCGGAGCCAAAAACATTCAGTACTTC,CASSEALLSGAKNIQYF
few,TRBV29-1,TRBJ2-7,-,TGCAGCGTTGAACGGGACTACGAGCAGTACTTC,CSVERDYEQYF
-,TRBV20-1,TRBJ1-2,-,TGCTGTGCTAGAGATTACCGCGGGACACCAGAGAGCTATGGCTACACCTTC,CCARDYRGTPESYGYTF
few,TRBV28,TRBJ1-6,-,TGTGCCAGCAGTTTAAGCAGTTTTGATTCACCCCTCCACTTT,CASSLSSFDSPLHF
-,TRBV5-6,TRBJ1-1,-,TGTGCCAGCAGCTATGACCTGAACACTGAAGCTTTCTTT,CASSYDLNTEAFF
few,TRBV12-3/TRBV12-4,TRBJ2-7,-,TGTGCCAGCAGTTGGGTGGGGAACTCCTACGAGCAGTACTTC,CASSWVGNSYEQYF
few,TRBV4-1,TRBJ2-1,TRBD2,TGCGCCAGCAGCCCGACTGGACTAGCGGGGACTAACTCCTACAATGAGCAGTTCTTC,CASSPTGLAGTNSYNEQFF
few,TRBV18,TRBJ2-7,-,TGTGCCAGCTCACCACCGATCTCCTTAGGCGAGCAGTACTTC,CASSPPISLGEQYF
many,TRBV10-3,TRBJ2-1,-,TGTGCCATCAGTGAGTCTGTCAATGAGCAGTTCTTC,CAISESVNEQFF
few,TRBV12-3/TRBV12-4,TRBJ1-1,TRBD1,TGTGCCAGCAGCGCTCCCGGGACAGAGAACACTGAAGCTTTCTTT,CASSAPGTENTEAFF